The 17 T cell receptor beta chains below were found in one sample sequenced in a study of cytomegalovirus exposure and HLA in healthy donors. It was with 60 Vbeta and 13 Jbeta primers that the PCR ran. Method: immunoSEQ multiplex PCR; TCRdb's copy keeps in-frame clones and lacks some. The table shows 130,000 to 150,000 clones, with about 74% occurring only once. The sample consisted of PBMCs. The receptors were sampled from a man between 18 and 29 years old in good health and CMV-seropositive.

J is TRBJ2-7 and V is TRBV7-2; 7 nucleotides match TRBD1. This CDR3 is built from 14 residues. Looked up from germline, CDR1 is SGHTA and CDR2 is FQGNSA. The ends lost 5 bases at V and 1 base at J; junction bases unmatched: 5. The CDR3 DNA reads TGTGCCAGCAGCCAAGGGGGCAATTCCTACGAGCAGTACTTC. Translation gives CASSQGGNSYEQYF.

The rearrangement links TRBV29-1 to TRBJ2-7, with D tentatively TRBD1 (7 bases). This CDR3 region has 13 residues. Germline V lookup: CDR1 SQVTM, CDR2 ANQGSEA. With 4 bases removed from V and 3 bases from J, the gap between germline ends came to 13 bases. The CDR3, as DNA: TGCAGCGTTGTCGGCAGGGGGGTCTACGAGCAGTACTTC. It is translated as CSVVGRGVYEQYF.

This chain joins TRBV27 and TRBJ1-5, with TRBD1 matching 11 bases. V lost 5 bases to trimming and J lost 4 bases; unmatched junction nucleotides: 4. Germline CDR1 reads MNHEY; CDR2 reads SMNVEV (reference sequence). The CDR3 consists of 15 residues. The CDR3 DNA sequence: TGTGCCAGCAGTGTAGGGACAGGGGGGAATCAGCCCCAGCATTTT. Translated, it gives CASSVGTGGNQPQHF.

The chain couples TRBV6-4 to TRBJ1-2; D remains unclear. V was trimmed by 0 bases and J by 5 bases, leaving 10 bases between them. Looked up from germline, CDR1 is MRHNA and CDR2 is SNTAGT. CDR3 length: 14 residues. In DNA form, the CDR3 reads TGTGCCAGCAGTGACTCAAGCCCAGGATATGGCTACACCTTC. The encoded protein is CASSDSSPGYGYTF.

The chain employs TRBV19 and TRBJ2-7, with D tentatively TRBD2 (5 bases). The CDR3 contains 15 residues. The germline V and J ends were trimmed by 5 bases and 3 bases, with 17 bases remaining between them. In germline, CDR1 is LNHDA, CDR2 SQIVND (reference sequence). The CDR3 reads CASSPPGRAGYEQYF. CDR3 in DNA: TGTGCCAGTAGTCCTCCCGGTCGGGCGGGCTACGAGCAGTACTTC.

The chain employs TRBV7-9 and TRBJ1-1; TRBD1 aligns across 10 bases. The CDR3 is 15 residues long. After removal of 5 bases from V and 5 bases from J, the junction contained 8 bases not matched to a gene. CDR1 and CDR2 from the germline V gene are SEHNR and FQNEAQ (reference sequence). Here the CDR3 DNA reads TGTGCCAGCAGCCCCGAGGACAGGGGGACAACTGAAGCTTTCTTT. Protein product: CASSPEDRGTTEAFF.

This rearrangement joins TRBV6-6 to TRBJ2-3; D is possibly TRBD1 (6 bases). In germline, CDR1 is MNHNY, CDR2 SVGAGI (reference sequence). V lost 2 bases and J lost 1, with 13 bases in between. This CDR3 has 16 residues. Here the CDR3 reads CASSYRQGLGTDTQYF. CDR3 DNA sequence: TGTGCCAGCAGTTACCGCCAGGGGCTTGGCACAGATACGCAGTATTTT.

V gene TRBV4-3 combines with J gene TRBJ1-2, with 12 bases aligning to TRBD1. The CDR3 runs to 16 residues. V lost 4 bases and J lost 6; bases outside the gene matches: 9. Germline CDR1 LGHNA, CDR2 YSLEER. Here the CDR3 DNA reads TGCGCCAGCAGCCGACTAGGGACAGGGGGCCGGGATGGCTACACCTTC. Its translation is CASSRLGTGGRDGYTF.

This chain links TRBV5-6 with TRBJ1-5, with D perhaps TRBD1 (6 bases). The ends were cut back, 5 bases at V and 4 bases at J, with 19 bases in the middle. CDR3 length: 16 residues. Germline CDR1 is SGHDT and CDR2 is YYEEEE. The CDR3: CASSLGGGAWNQPQHF. CDR3 coding DNA: TGTGCCAGCAGTCTTGGTGGGGGGGCATGGAATCAGCCCCAGCATTTT.

This clone occurred once. The rearrangement links TRBV6-6 to TRBJ2-7, with 10 bases that match TRBD1. J gave up 1 base and V 2 bases, and 2 bases lay outside the gene matches. This CDR3 is built from 15 residues. Germline loops: CDR1 MNHNY, CDR2 SVGAGI (reference sequence). The CDR3 DNA reads TGTGCCAGCAGTTACCGGGACAGGGGTTCCTACGAGCAGTACTTC. Translated, it gives CASSYRDRGSYEQYF.

The V call is TRBV5-4, the J call TRBJ2-7; 9 bases are shared with TRBD1. The CDR3 spans 13 residues. V dropped 4 bases and J dropped 2; count of bases not matched to a gene: 1. Germline loops: CDR1 SGHNT, CDR2 YYREEE (reference sequence). The chain's CDR3 is CASSGDRAYEQYF. CDR3 in DNA: TGTGCCAGCAGCGGGGACAGGGCCTACGAGCAGTACTTC.

The J gene is TRBJ2-7, the V gene TRBV2; tentatively, D is TRBD1 (7 bases). Germline V gives CDR1 SNHLY, CDR2 FYNNEI. V lost 4 bases and J lost 2, with 12 bases in between. The CDR3 contains 14 residues. CDR3 nucleotides: TGTGCCAGCAGTGGGCAGGGGGGTCCCTACGAGCAGTACTTC. Translated, it gives CASSGQGGPYEQYF.

This clone was observed once. The chain couples TRBV5-6 to TRBJ2-7; D remains ambiguous. The CDR3 totals 15 residues. Germline CDR1 is SGHDT and CDR2 is YYEEEE. V dropped 0 bases and J dropped 0 bases, with 10 bases sitting between them. The CDR3 DNA follows: TGTGCCAGCAGCTTGGCACCACATTCCTCCTACGAGCAGTACTTC. Amino acids: CASSLAPHSSYEQYF. Complete variable domain (other parts from reference TRBV5-6 and TRBJ2-7): DAGVTQSPTHLIKTRGQQVTLRCSPKSGHDTVSWYQQALGQGPQFIFQYYEEEERQRGNFPDRFSGHQFPNYSSELNVNALLLGDSALYLCASSLAPHSSYEQYFGPGTRLTVT.

This clone was recorded a few times. V is TRBV4-3 and J is TRBJ2-6; 9 bases align to TRBD1. Germline V gene lookup returns CDR1 LGHNA and CDR2 YSLEER. J lost 2 bases, V lost 2 bases, and 7 bases had no gene match. The CDR3 runs 18 residues. CDR3 amino acids: CASSQRTGVPTGANVLTF. CDR3 bases: TGCGCCAGCAGCCAACGGACAGGGGTTCCCACTGGGGCCAACGTCCTGACTTTC.

The chain is built from TRBV5-4 and TRBJ1-6, with a weak D call TRBD1 (6 bases). The germline V gene has CDR1 SGHNT and CDR2 YYREEE (reference sequence). This CDR3 has 15 amino acids. V lost 4 bases to trimming and J lost 9 bases, with 17 bases between them. CDR3 nucleotides: TGTGCCAGCAGCCCTGGGGCAGGGGCAACTTCACCCCTCCACTTT. It specifies CASSPGAGATSPLHF.

This CDR3 reads CASSPVRSGEKLFF. The CDR3 coding sequence is TGTGCCAGCTCACCGGTTCGCTCAGGTGAAAAACTGTTTTTT. The chain combines TRBV18 with TRBJ1-4; D remains unclear. The CDR3 spans 14 residues. The germline V gene encodes CDR1 KGHSH and CDR2 LQKENI. V lost 3 bases and J 7 bases, leaving 12 bases between the germline ends.

The J gene is TRBJ2-1, the V gene TRBV7-9, with 8 positions matching TRBD2. The germline V gene encodes CDR1 SEHNR and CDR2 FQNEAQ (reference sequence). The ends lost 2 bases at V and 1 base at J; junction bases unmatched: 4. The CDR3 extends over 16 amino acids. Written as DNA, the CDR3 is TGTGCCAGCAGCTTATCTCTAGCGGGTTCCTACAATGAGCAGTTCTTC. It codes for CASSLSLAGSYNEQFF.